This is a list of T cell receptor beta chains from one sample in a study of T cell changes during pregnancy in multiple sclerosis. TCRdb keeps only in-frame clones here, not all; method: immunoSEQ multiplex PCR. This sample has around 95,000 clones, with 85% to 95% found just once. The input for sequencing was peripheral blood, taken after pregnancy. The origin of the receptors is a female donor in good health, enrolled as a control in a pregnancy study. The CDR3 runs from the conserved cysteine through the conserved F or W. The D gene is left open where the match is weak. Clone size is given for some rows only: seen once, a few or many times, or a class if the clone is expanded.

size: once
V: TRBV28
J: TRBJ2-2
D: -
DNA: TGTGCCAGCAGTTTACCAGGGCCAAACACCGGGGAGCTGTTTTTT
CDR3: CASSLPGPNTGELFF

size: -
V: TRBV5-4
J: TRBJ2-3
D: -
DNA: TGTGCCAGCAGCTCTCCGACTAACACAGATACGCAGTATTTT
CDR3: CASSSPTNTDTQYF

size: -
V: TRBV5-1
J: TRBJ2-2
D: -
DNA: TGCGCCAGCAGCTTGGGGACACTGAAGAACACCGGGGAGCTGTTTTTT
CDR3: CASSLGTLKNTGELFF

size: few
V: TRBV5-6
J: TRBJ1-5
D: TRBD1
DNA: TGTGCCAGCAGCAGGACAGGAACTCAGCCCCAGCATTTT
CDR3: CASSRTGTQPQHF

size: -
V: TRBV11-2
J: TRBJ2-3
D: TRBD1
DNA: TGTGCCAGCAGCCCTCGAGAGGACAGGGGAACGGGGATAACAGATACGCAGTATTTT
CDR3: CASSPREDRGTGITDTQYF

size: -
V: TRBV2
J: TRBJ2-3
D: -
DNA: TGTGCCAGCCTTAGCGAGCGGTCAGATACGCAGTATTTT
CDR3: CASLSERSDTQYF

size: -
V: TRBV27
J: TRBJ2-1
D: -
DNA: TGTGCCAGCCCTAAAGCGTTATACAATGAGCAGTTCTTC
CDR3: CASPKALYNEQFF

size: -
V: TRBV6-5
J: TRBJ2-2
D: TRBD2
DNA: TGTGCCAGCAGGCCCCGGGACTATGCCACCGGGGAGCTGTTTTTT
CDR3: CASRPRDYATGELFF

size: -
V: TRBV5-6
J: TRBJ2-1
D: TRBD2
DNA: TGTGCCAGCAGCTTGTTCGGAGGGACTAGCGGATACAATGAGCAGTTCTTC
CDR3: CASSLFGGTSGYNEQFF

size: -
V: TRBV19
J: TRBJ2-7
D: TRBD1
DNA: TGTGCCAGTAGTGTTACCGGGACAGGGGTTTACGAGCAGTACTTC
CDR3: CASSVTGTGVYEQYF

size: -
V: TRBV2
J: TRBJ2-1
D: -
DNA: TGTGCCAGCAGTGACCGACGGGTTGTCTACAATGAGCAGTTCTTC
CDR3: CASSDRRVVYNEQFF

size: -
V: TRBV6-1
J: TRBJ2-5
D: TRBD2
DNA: TGTGCCAGCAGTGAAGCAGGTAGCGGGAGATCCCAGTACTTC
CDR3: CASSEAGSGRSQYF

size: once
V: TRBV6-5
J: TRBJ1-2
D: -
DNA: TGTGCCAGCCATGGCGGGTTTGAGGGCTACACCTTC
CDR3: CASHGGFEGYTF

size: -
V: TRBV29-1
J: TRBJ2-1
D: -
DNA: TGCAGCGTTGAAGATAGCCTATTCTCCTACAATGAGCAGTTCTTC
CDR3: CSVEDSLFSYNEQFF

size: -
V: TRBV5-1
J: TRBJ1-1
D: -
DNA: TGCGCCAGCAGCCTAGGACTGCAAATGAACACTGAAGCTTTCTTT
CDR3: CASSLGLQMNTEAFF

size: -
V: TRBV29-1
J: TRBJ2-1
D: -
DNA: TGCAGCGTTGAAGATTTCGGGGAGAACAATGAGCAGTTCTTC
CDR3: CSVEDFGENNEQFF

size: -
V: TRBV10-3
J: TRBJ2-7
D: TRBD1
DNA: TGTGCCATCAGCTTCGGGACAGCCTACGAGCAGTACTTC
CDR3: CAISFGTAYEQYF

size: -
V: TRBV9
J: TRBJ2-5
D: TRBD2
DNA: TGTGCCAGCAGCATCGAAGCGGGAGGTGGGGAGACCCAGTACTTC
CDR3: CASSIEAGGGETQYF

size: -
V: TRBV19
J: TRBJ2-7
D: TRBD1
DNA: TGTGCCAGTAGTACCGGGACAGGGGCCTACGAGCAGTACTTC
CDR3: CASSTGTGAYEQYF

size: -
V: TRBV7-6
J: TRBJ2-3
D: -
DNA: TGTGCCAGCAGCTTATTTAAGCGGGCAGGAGATACGCAGTATTTT
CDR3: CASSLFKRAGDTQYF

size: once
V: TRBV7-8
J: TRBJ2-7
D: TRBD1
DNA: TGTGCCAGCAGCTGGGACAGGAGCCCAGAGCAGTACTTC
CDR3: CASSWDRSPEQYF

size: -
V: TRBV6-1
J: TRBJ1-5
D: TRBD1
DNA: TGTGCCAGCAGTGGACCGGGACAGGGAATATATCAGCCCCAGCATTTT
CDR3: CASSGPGQGIYQPQHF

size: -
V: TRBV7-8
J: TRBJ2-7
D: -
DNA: TGTGCCAGCAGCTTGGACAAAATTGGCGAGCAGTACTTC
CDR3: CASSLDKIGEQYF

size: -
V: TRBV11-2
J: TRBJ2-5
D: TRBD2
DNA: TGTGCCAGCAGCTCCTTAGCGGGAGTGGTAGAGACCCAGTACTTC
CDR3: CASSSLAGVVETQYF

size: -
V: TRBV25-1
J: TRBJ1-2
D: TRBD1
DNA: TGTGCCAGCAGTGAGGGTCAGGGGGCGACCGACGGCTACACCTTC
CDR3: CASSEGQGATDGYTF

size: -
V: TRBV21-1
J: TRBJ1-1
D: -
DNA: TGTGCCAGCAGCAAATTAGGACAGGGCCCTCACTTTAGGGGAGCTTTCTTT
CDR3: CASSKLGQGPHFRGAFF

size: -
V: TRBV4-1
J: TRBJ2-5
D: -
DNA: TGCGCCAGCAGCCAAGGCAGGGGCGCGGAGACCCAGTACTTC
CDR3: CASSQGRGAETQYF

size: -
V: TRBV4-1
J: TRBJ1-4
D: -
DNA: TGCGCCAGCAGCCAAGTGACTTTAGCAACTAATGAAAAACTGTTTTTT
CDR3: CASSQVTLATNEKLFF

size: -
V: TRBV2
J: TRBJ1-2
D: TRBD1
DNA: TGTGCCAGCAGCTTTGGGACAGGGAGTTTTGTCTACACCTTC
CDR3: CASSFGTGSFVYTF